This paragraph reports one T cell receptor (beta chain). The antigen remains undetermined. Data came from immunoSEQ multiplex PCR; TCRdb stores just in-frame clones and leaves some out. The table has 140,000 to 150,000 clones, more than 90% seen once. This sample was included in a study of T cell responses to AZD1222 COVID-19 vaccine. Study-level points and caveats: At 160-218 and 743-854, vaccine-associated CD4 TCRs were dominant, and they spanned spike. Just a handful of AZD1222 recipients tested seropositive at baseline.

This receptor was identified in an adult in good health. The material was peripheral blood, obtained on day 0 of AZD1222 vaccination.

The DNA of the CDR3 is TGTGCCAGCGTCCATCCTGACTCCTACGAGCAGTACTTC. Translated, it gives CASVHPDSYEQYF. The V gene is TRBV7-9, the J gene TRBJ2-7; D unresolved. V lost 8 bases, J lost 0 bases, and 11 bases lay in between. This CDR3 is 13 amino acids long. CDR1 SEHNR and CDR2 FQNEAQ come from the germline V gene (reference sequence).